One sample yielded the 17 T cell receptor beta chains listed below, sequenced in a study of CD8 T cells in Susac syndrome. Random hexamers were used to reverse transcribe the RNA input (roughly 0.5 to 1 ug). TCRdb fed the immunoSEQ multiplex PCR reads into MiXCR, producing one record per CDR3 protein. The data show 200,000 to 250,000 distinct CDR3 sequences, with about 94% seen just once and over 0.15% held by the top ten. The material sequenced was CD4+ T cells from PBMCs. The receptor set was obtained from a human donor with Susac syndrome.

The chain combines TRBV3-1 with TRBJ1-2; D remains ambiguous. Germline lookup yields CDR1 LGHDT and CDR2 YNNKEL (reference sequence). V lost 5 bases and J 2 bases, leaving 12 bases between the germline ends. The CDR3 contains 14 residues. CDR3 DNA: TGTGCCAGCAGCAAGGCCTCGGGGAACTATGGCTACACCTTC. Protein product: CASSKASGNYGYTF.

The chain couples TRBV30 to TRBJ2-2, with 7 nucleotides matching TRBD1. This CDR3 comprises 15 residues. With 2 bases clipped from V and 4 bases from J, the junction kept 7 bases outside the gene matches. CDR1 and CDR2 (germline): GTSNPN, SVGIG (reference sequence). CDR3 bases: TGTGCCTGGAGTAGAACACAGGGGAGCACCGGGGAGCTGTTTTTT. Its protein is CAWSRTQGSTGELFF.

This rearrangement joins TRBV5-1 to TRBJ1-3; 7 bases fit TRBD1. Germline V lookup: CDR1 SGHRS, CDR2 YFSETQ. The CDR3 contains 16 residues. V shed 4 bases, J shed 0 bases, and the junction held 7 bases outside the gene matches. The CDR3 sequence is CASSLTGQSSGNTIYF. CDR3 nucleotides: TGCGCCAGCAGCCTCACGGGACAGAGCTCTGGAAACACCATATATTTT.

The rearrangement uses TRBV18 and TRBJ1-2, with D possibly TRBD1 on 6 matching bases. The V end was cut by 6 bases, the J end by 2 bases, with 16 bases between. The CDR3 sequence is 15 residues long. The V gene's germline CDR1 is KGHSH and CDR2 LQKENI. The CDR3 loop reads CASSLKGEANYGYTF. The CDR3 nucleotides are TGTGCCAGCTCCCTGAAGGGGGAGGCCAACTATGGCTACACCTTC. Full variable domain (missing parts from reference TRBV18 and TRBJ1-2): NAGVMQNPRHLVRRRGQEARLRCSPMKGHSHVYWYRQLPEEGLKFMVYLQKENIIDESGMPKERFSAEFPKEGPSILRIQQVVRGDSAAYFCASSLKGEANYGYTFGSGTRLTVV.

V and J are TRBV19 and TRBJ2-1, with 9 positions matching TRBD2. This CDR3 comprises 15 residues. Trimming took 6 bases from V and 3 from J; bases not matched to a gene: 6. Germline loops: CDR1 LNHDA, CDR2 SQIVND (reference sequence). The CDR3 DNA reads as TGTGCCAGTAGCCAGCGGGGGGCCCTCTACAATGAGCAGTTCTTC. It specifies CASSQRGALYNEQFF.

The chain has TRBV28 and TRBJ2-1; D is possibly TRBD1 (5 bases). The CDR3 totals 16 residues. Trimming took off 7 bases at V and 3 bases at J, with 19 bases between the two ends. The germline V gene encodes CDR1 MDHEN and CDR2 SYDVKM. CDR3 residues: CASIGQGVRIYNEQFF. CDR3 nucleotides: TGTGCCAGCATAGGTCAAGGGGTCCGAATCTACAATGAGCAGTTCTTC. Full variable domain (outside the CDR3, taken from reference TRBV28 and TRBJ2-1): DVKVTQSSRYLVKRTGEKVFLECVQDMDHENMFWYRQDPGLGLRLIYFSYDVKMKEKGDIPEGYSVSREKKERFSLILESASTNQTSMYLCASIGQGVRIYNEQFFGPGTRLTVL.

This chain uses TRBV20-1 with TRBJ2-7; 8 bases line up with TRBD1. The ends lost 3 bases at V and 5 bases at J; junction bases unmatched: 6. The CDR3 sequence is 13 residues long. Germline assignment: CDR1 DFQATT and CDR2 SNEGSKA (reference sequence). The CDR3 coding sequence is TGCAGTGCTAGGGAACAGGGGGACAACGAGCAGTACTTC. This codes for CSAREQGDNEQYF.

The CDR3 spells CSATAGGGGAFF. In DNA, the CDR3 is TGCAGTGCCACTGCAGGGGGAGGAGGAGCTTTCTTT. This chain joins TRBV20-1 and TRBJ1-1; 7 nucleotides align to TRBD1. Germline V lookup: CDR1 DFQATT, CDR2 SNEGSKA (reference sequence). This CDR3 comprises 12 residues. J lost 10 bases, V lost 6 bases, and 11 bases had no gene match.

The chain couples TRBV5-1 to TRBJ2-5, with D maybe TRBD1 (5 bases). Trimming left V 4 bases short and J 0 bases short, with 16 bases between. Per germline, CDR1 SGHRS and CDR2 YFSETQ. CDR3 length: 16 residues. CDR3 coding DNA: TGCGCCAGCAGCCTTCAGGGAAGGGAATACCAAGAGACCCAGTACTTC. Translated, it gives CASSLQGREYQETQYF.

The chain has TRBV30 and TRBJ1-6; D may be TRBD1 (5 bases). Germline V gives CDR1 GTSNPN, CDR2 SVGIG (reference sequence). CDR3 length: 15 amino acids. V lost 3 bases, J lost 0 bases, and 9 bases lay in between. This CDR3 reads CAWREGTSYNSPLHF. The CDR3 DNA follows: TGTGCCTGGAGGGAGGGGACCTCCTATAATTCACCCCTCCACTTT.

The chain links TRBV5-1 to TRBJ2-7; D possibly corresponds to TRBD1 (5 bases). The CDR3 loop spans 11 amino acids. The ends were cut back, 6 bases at V and 4 bases at J, with 8 bases in the middle. Germline CDR1 reads SGHRS; CDR2 reads YFSETQ. CDR3 residues: CASKGAYEQYF. The CDR3 DNA follows: TGCGCCAGCAAAGGGGCTTACGAGCAGTACTTC.

The chain is built from TRBV5-1 and TRBJ1-1; the match to TRBD1 covers 9 bases. After removal of 4 bases from V and 4 bases from J, the junction contained 8 bases not matched to a gene. This CDR3 is 15 amino acids long. The germline CDR1 and CDR2 sequences are SGHRS and YFSETQ. Here the CDR3 DNA reads TGCGCCAGCAGCATGGAGGGACAGGGAAGCACTGAAGCTTTCTTT. It translates to CASSMEGQGSTEAFF.

V is TRBV29-1 and J is TRBJ1-6, with D possibly TRBD1 on 6 matching bases. The ends were cut back, 5 bases at V and 5 bases at J, with 13 bases in the middle. The CDR3 runs to 14 residues. Germline loops: CDR1 SQVTM, CDR2 ANQGSEA. This chain's CDR3 is CSVRTAGDNSPLHF. The CDR3, as DNA: TGCAGCGTTCGCACTGCAGGGGATAATTCACCCCTCCACTTT.

This clonotype was counted a single time. J is TRBJ2-5 and V is TRBV20-1; D tentatively fits TRBD1 or TRBD2 (5 bases each). The CDR3 runs 14 residues. V dropped 0 bases and J dropped 3 bases, with 11 bases sitting between them. Germline-derived CDR1 and CDR2 are DFQATT and SNEGSKA (reference sequence). CDR3 DNA: TGCAGTGCTAGAGATTGGGGGTTGGAAGAGACCCAGTACTTC. It yields the protein CSARDWGLEETQYF.

This clonotype was found once. This sequence joins TRBV6-2 or TRBV6-3 and TRBJ1-3, with a tentative D call TRBD1 (5 bases). CDR3 length: 18 amino acids. Germline V gene data show CDR1 as MNHEY and CDR2 as SVGEGT. Trimming stripped 2 bases from V and 2 bases from J, with 19 bases between. The CDR3 sequence is CASSYAGQGPAAGNTIYF. CDR3 DNA sequence: TGTGCCAGCAGTTACGCGGGGCAGGGACCTGCGGCTGGAAACACCATATATTTT.

This clonotype was recorded only once. This chain links TRBV7-9 with TRBJ1-4, with D tentatively TRBD1 (5 bases). The V end lost 7 bases, the J end lost 7 bases, and 19 bases lay between the germline ends. The CDR3 extends over 15 amino acids. Germline loops: CDR1 SEHNR, CDR2 FQNEAQ (reference sequence). Here the CDR3 DNA reads TGTGCCAGCACCCAAGGGAAGCAGGGAGGTGAAAAACTGTTTTTT. Residues: CASTQGKQGGEKLFF.

The chain carries TRBV5-1 and TRBJ2-5; 8 positions agree with TRBD2. After removal of 4 bases from V and 5 bases from J, the junction contained 7 bases not matched to a gene. Per the germline V gene, CDR1 is SGHRS and CDR2 is YFSETQ. CDR3 size: 14 residues. CDR3: CASSRGGSMETQYF. CDR3 nucleotides: TGCGCCAGCAGCCGGGGGGGTTCGATGGAGACCCAGTACTTC. Using reference TRBV5-1 and TRBJ2-5 for the parts outside the CDR3, the full variable domain is KAGVTQTPRYLIKTRGQQVTLSCSPISGHRSVSWYQQTPGQGLQFLFEYFSETQRNKGNFPGRFSGRQFSNSRSEMNVSTLELGDSALYLCASSRGGSMETQYFGPGTRLLVL.